Here is one T cell receptor beta chain with its context. These data come from a study of blood T cell repertoires in COVID-19. About the study: Sources were T cells, B-cell-depleted T cells, or PBMCs; the material itself was cDNA or gDNA.

Clones were read by immunoSEQ multiplex PCR, and TCRdb kept only the in-frame ones, dropping some. This sample carries some 350,000 clones, 75% to 90% of them seen once, and the ten largest clones take over 6%. Seattle's cohort entered during active infection and was followed longitudinally. Trimming left V 8 bases short and J 3 bases short, with 10 bases between. The CDR3 loop spans 12 amino acids. Germline values: CDR1 MNHNY, CDR2 SVGAGI (reference sequence). The chain recombines TRBV6-6 with TRBJ1-1, with unresolved D. The sequencing input was peripheral blood. The sequence derives from a woman aged 50 to 60 with COVID-19, enrolled during active disease. As DNA, the CDR3 is TGTGCCAGCGGTAGGCGGGACACTGAAGCTTTCTTT. Its translation is CASGRRDTEAFF.